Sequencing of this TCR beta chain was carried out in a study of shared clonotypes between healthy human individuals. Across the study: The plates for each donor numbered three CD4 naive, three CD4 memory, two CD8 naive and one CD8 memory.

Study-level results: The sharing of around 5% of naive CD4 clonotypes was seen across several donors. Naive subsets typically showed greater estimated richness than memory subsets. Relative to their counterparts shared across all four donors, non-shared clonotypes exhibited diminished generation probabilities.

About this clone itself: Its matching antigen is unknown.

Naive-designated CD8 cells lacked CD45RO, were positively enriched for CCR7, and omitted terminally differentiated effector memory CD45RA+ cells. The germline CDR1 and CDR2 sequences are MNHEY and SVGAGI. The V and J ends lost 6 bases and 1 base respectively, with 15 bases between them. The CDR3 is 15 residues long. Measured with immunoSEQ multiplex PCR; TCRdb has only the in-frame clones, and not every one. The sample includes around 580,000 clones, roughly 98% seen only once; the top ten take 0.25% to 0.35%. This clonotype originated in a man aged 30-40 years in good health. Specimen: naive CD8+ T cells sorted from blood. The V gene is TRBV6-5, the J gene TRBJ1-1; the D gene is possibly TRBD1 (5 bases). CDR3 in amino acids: CASRDNRPRNTEAFF. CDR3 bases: TGTGCCAGCAGAGATAACAGGCCACGGAACACTGAAGCTTTCTTT.